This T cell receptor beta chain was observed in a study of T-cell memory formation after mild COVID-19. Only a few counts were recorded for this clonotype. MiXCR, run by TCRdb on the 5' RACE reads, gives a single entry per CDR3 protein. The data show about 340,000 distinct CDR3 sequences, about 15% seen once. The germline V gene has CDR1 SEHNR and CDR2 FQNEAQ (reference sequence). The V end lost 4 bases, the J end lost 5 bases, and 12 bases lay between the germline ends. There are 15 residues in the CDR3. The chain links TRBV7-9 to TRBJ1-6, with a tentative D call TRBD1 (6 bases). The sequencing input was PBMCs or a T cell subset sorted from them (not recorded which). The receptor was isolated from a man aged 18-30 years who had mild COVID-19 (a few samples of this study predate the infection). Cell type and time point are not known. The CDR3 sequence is CASSSQGNNNSPLHF. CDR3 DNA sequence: TGTGCCAGCAGCTCCCAGGGGAATAATAATTCACCCCTCCACTTT.